The text below deals with one TCR beta chain. This sample stems from a study of blood T cell repertoires in COVID-19. Germline assignment: CDR1 SGHTA and CDR2 FQGNSA. The CDR3 is made up of 13 amino acids. Between the trimmed V and J ends, which lost 2 bases and 5 bases, there was a span of 6 bases. Original processing methods: Cell counts per sample came from amplifying reference gene primers. Measured with immunoSEQ multiplex PCR; TCRdb has only the in-frame clones, and not every one. V, J and clone size are those of that table, while D and trimming were read from the DNA. The data contain about 120,000 clones, about two thirds of them singletons.

The chain carries TRBV7-2 and TRBJ2-2; D is undetermined. Input material: peripheral blood. This TCR was recovered from a human donor with acute or convalescent COVID-19. The donor label of this sample is uncertain. In DNA form, the CDR3 reads TGTGCCAGCAGCTTAATGCTAACCGGGGAGCTGTTTTTT. It encodes CASSLMLTGELFF.